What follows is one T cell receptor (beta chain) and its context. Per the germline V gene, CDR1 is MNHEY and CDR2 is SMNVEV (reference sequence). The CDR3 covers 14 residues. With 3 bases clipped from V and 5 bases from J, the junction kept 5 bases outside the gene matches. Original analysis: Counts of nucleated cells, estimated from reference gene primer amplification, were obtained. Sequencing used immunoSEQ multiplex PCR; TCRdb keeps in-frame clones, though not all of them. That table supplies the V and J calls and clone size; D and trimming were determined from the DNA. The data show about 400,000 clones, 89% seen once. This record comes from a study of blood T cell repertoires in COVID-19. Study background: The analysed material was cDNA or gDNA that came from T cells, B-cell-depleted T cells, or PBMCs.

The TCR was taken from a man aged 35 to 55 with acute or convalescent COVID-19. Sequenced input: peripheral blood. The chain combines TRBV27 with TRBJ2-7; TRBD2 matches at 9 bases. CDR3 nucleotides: TGTGCCAGCAGTTTGGCGGGAGGGTCCCACGAGCAGTACTTC. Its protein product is CASSLAGGSHEQYF.